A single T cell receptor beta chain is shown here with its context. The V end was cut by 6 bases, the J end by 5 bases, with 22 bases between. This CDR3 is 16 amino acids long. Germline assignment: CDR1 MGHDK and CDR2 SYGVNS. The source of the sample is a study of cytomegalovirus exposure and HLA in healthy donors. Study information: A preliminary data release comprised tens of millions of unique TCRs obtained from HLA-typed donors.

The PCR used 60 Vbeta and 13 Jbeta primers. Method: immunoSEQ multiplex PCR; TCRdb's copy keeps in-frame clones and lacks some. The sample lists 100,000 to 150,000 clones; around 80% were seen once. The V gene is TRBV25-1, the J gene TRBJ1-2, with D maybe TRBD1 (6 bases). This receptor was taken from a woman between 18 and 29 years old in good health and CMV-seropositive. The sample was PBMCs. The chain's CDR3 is CASSGIFTTGRYGYTF. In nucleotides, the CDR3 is TGTGCCAGCAGCGGGATCTTCACGACAGGAAGATATGGCTACACCTTC.